A single sample gave rise to the 18 T cell receptor beta chains below, sequenced in a study of blood T cells in healthy people across ages. The second PCR ran 7 to 11 cycles with a sample-barcoded 5' primer and J-beta primers. TCRdb reprocessed the 5' RACE reads with MiXCR, giving one entry per CDR3 protein. The table lists fewer than 700,000 distinct CDR3 sequences, 40% to 55% of them singletons, with about 22% in the top ten. Sequenced sample: blood. These receptors originate from a man aged 80 or over in good health.

The V call is TRBV12-3 or TRBV12-4, the J call TRBJ2-5, with D unclear. The CDR3 loop spans 13 amino acids. Trimming took 5 bases from V and 11 from J, leaving 18 bases between them. DNA for the CDR3: TGTGCCAGCAGTAGTCTTAGAGTCAATGAGCAGTACTTC. It codes for CASSSLRVNEQYF.

This clonotype occurred a few times. The chain joins TRBV20-1 to TRBJ2-3; 9 bases are a match to TRBD2. This CDR3 comprises 14 residues. Germline V gives CDR1 DFQATT, CDR2 SNEGSKA (reference sequence). The V gene end was trimmed by 5 bases and the J gene end by 6 bases; junction bases not matched to a gene: 9. Here the CDR3 DNA reads TGCAGTGCTCTGGCTAGCGGGATTTTTGATACGCAGTATTTT. Residues: CSALASGIFDTQYF.

This clonotype was recorded once. The V gene is TRBV29-1, the J gene TRBJ2-7; either TRBD1 or TRBD2 may supply D (6 bases each). The DNA end is more similar to TRBJ2-5, so the J call may be wrong. The CDR3 consists of 15 residues. Per the germline V gene, CDR1 is SQVTM and CDR2 is ANQGSEA. The CDR3 loop reads CSVEGWRGESETQYF. In nucleotides, the CDR3 is TGCAGCGTTGAAGGTTGGAGGGGGGAATCGGAGACCCAGTACTTC.

This clonotype has only a few counts. The chain combines TRBV28 with TRBJ2-7; maybe TRBD1 (6 bases). There are 15 residues in the CDR3. Germline CDR1 and CDR2: MDHEN and SYDVKM. The ends were cut back, 1 base at V and 2 bases at J, with 12 bases in the middle. CDR3 DNA: TGTGCCAGCAGTTTATTAGGGGGAGTGACCTACGAGCAGTACTTC. Protein sequence: CASSLLGGVTYEQYF.

Worth noting for this clonotype: The junction departs from germline at one end; a sequencing error may be responsible. The chain employs TRBV5-1 and TRBJ2-3; 10 bases are shared with TRBD2. Germline V gene data show CDR1 as SGHRS and CDR2 as YFSETQ. The CDR3 extends over 16 amino acids. The CDR3 sequence is CARSLVLAGGTDTQYF. Here the CDR3 DNA reads TGCGCCAGGAGCTTGGTTCTAGCGGGGGGCACAGATACGCAGTATTTT.

The chain links TRBV2 to TRBJ1-2; D gene unclear. The V end lost 4 bases, the J end lost 4 bases, and 13 bases lay between the germline ends. This CDR3 is 14 amino acids long. The germline gives CDR1 SNHLY, CDR2 FYNNEI. Here the CDR3 DNA reads TGTGCCAGCAGTGCATTAGCATGGAGCTATGGCTACACCTTC. Protein: CASSALAWSYGYTF. The full variable domain, in which reference TRBV2 and TRBJ1-2 provide the parts outside the CDR3, is EPEVTQTPSHQVTQMGQEVILRCVPISNHLYFYWYRQILGQKVEFLVSFYNNEISEKSEIFDDQFSVERPDGSNFTLKIRSTKLEDSAMYFCASSALAWSYGYTFGSGTRLTVV.

This clonotype appeared a few times. In nucleotides, the CDR3 is TGTGCCAGCAGTTTGAGCCAGGGGTCCTACGAGCAGTACTTC. It translates to CASSLSQGSYEQYF. The V call is TRBV27, the J call TRBJ2-7; D might be TRBD1 (6 bases). This CDR3 has 14 residues. Trimming left V 3 bases short and J 1 base short, with 10 bases between. Germline V CDR1 and CDR2: MNHEY, SMNVEV (reference sequence).

This clonotype was recorded a few times. V gene TRBV20-1 combines with J gene TRBJ1-1; a possible D gene is TRBD1 (6 bases). This CDR3 region has 14 residues. Trimming removed 0 bases at V and 7 bases at J, with 15 bases between. Germline V CDR1 and CDR2: DFQATT, SNEGSKA (reference sequence). The CDR3 sequence is CSARDRGSVSEAFF. CDR3 coding DNA: TGCAGTGCTAGAGATAGGGGGAGCGTGAGTGAAGCTTTCTTT.

The V gene is TRBV20-1, the J gene TRBJ1-2; 11 bases are a match to TRBD1. Germline CDR1 DFQATT, CDR2 SNEGSKA (reference sequence). J was trimmed by 3 bases and V by 3 bases; bases with no gene match: 6. This CDR3 comprises 15 residues. This CDR3 reads CSASSGTGGHYGYTF. In nucleotides, the CDR3 is TGCAGTGCTAGTAGCGGGACAGGGGGACACTATGGCTACACCTTC.

This clonotype was counted a single time. Compared with germline, one end of the junction differs, possibly owing to a read error. The chain joins TRBV11-2 to TRBJ2-6; D not certain. Looked up from germline, CDR1 is SGHAT and CDR2 is FQNNGV. This CDR3 comprises 17 residues. The DNA of the CDR3 is TGTGCCGGCAGCTCCACGGCTGTCCTTGCCGGGGCCAACGTCCTGACTTTC. Its translation: CAGSSTAVLAGANVLTF.

V is TRBV7-2 and J is TRBJ2-1, with D unresolved. The CDR3 totals 15 residues. V gave up 3 bases and J gave up 9 bases, with 18 bases separating them. The germline CDR1 and CDR2 sequences are SGHTA and FQGNSA. The CDR3 DNA reads as TGTGCCAGCAGCTTGATAACTGTCTTGCCCGCTGAGCAGTTCTTC. This gives the protein CASSLITVLPAEQFF. Using reference TRBV7-2 and TRBJ2-1 for the parts outside the CDR3, the full variable domain is GAGVSQSPSNKVTEKGKDVELRCDPISGHTALYWYRQSLGQGLEFLIYFQGNSAPDKSGLPSDRFSAERTGGSVSTLTIQRTQQEDSAVYLCASSLITVLPAEQFFGPGTRLTVL.

A word on this clonotype: The germline gene is not matched at one end of the junction; a read error may be the cause. The chain recombines TRBV5-6 with TRBJ2-1, with TRBD2 identical over 8 bases. Germline CDR1 reads SGHDT; CDR2 reads YYEEEE. This CDR3 comprises 16 residues. CDR3 residues: CTSSSRYGGARNEQFF. CDR3 nucleotides: TGTACCAGCAGCTCCCGCTACGGGGGGGCGAGGAATGAGCAGTTCTTC.

A word on this clonotype: The junction differs from germline at one of its ends, possibly a read error. The chain has TRBV7-9 and TRBJ1-4; unclear D gene. Germline lookup yields CDR1 SEHNR and CDR2 FQNEAQ (reference sequence). The CDR3 is made up of 15 amino acids. CDR3 loop: CASSPIGATNENLFF. CDR3 nucleotide sequence: TGTGCCAGCAGCCCAATCGGTGCAACTAATGAAAACCTGTTTTTT.

This chain links TRBV6-2 or TRBV6-3 with TRBJ2-5; 9 bases line up with TRBD2. Germline V lookup: CDR1 MNHEY, CDR2 SVGEGT. This CDR3 contains 15 residues. With V trimmed by 8 bases and J by 2 bases, 9 bases remained unmatched. The CDR3 nucleotides read TGTGCCAGCCAGACCCTAGCGGGGATACAAGAGACCCAGTACTTC. It specifies CASQTLAGIQETQYF.

The rearrangement uses TRBV7-9 and TRBJ2-7, with 12 bases identical to TRBD2. CDR3 length: 16 residues. V was pared by 7 bases and J by 0 bases, with 7 bases of the junction left unmatched. Germline V gene lookup returns CDR1 SEHNR and CDR2 FQNEAQ (reference sequence). The CDR3 region is CASTPGLAGNSYEQYF. The DNA for the CDR3 is TGTGCCAGCACCCCAGGACTAGCGGGAAACTCCTACGAGCAGTACTTC.

On this clonotype itself: This may come from a read error, since a much larger clone is one base off. This sequence joins TRBV6-6 and TRBJ1-2; a weak D match, TRBD1 (5 bases). Trimming removed 6 bases at V and 3 bases at J, with 17 bases between. CDR3 length: 15 residues. The germline CDR1 and CDR2 sequences are MNHNY and SVGAGI (reference sequence). CDR3 bases: TGTGCCAGCAGATACGCAGGGAGCGCAGACTATGGCTACACCTTC. Encoded protein: CASRYAGSADYGYTF.

The V and J genes are TRBV7-2 and TRBJ1-3, with D tentatively TRBD1 (6 bases). The CDR3 spans 13 residues. Germline V gives CDR1 SGHTA, CDR2 FQGNSA. V was clipped by 3 bases and J by 4 bases, with 7 bases between them. In DNA form, the CDR3 reads TGTGCCAGCAGCTTTGGACAGGGAAACACCATATATTTT. It translates to CASSFGQGNTIYF.

The V gene is TRBV2, the J gene TRBJ2-5, with D possibly TRBD1 on 8 matching bases. Looked up from germline, CDR1 is SNHLY and CDR2 is FYNNEI. There are 15 residues in the CDR3. Between the trimmed V and J ends, which lost 8 bases and 1 base, there was a span of 17 bases. The CDR3 DNA sequence: TGTGCCAGCGGAGGACAGGGAGGGGCCCAAGAGACCCAGTACTTC. Encoded protein: CASGGQGGAQETQYF.